This T cell receptor (beta chain) was identified during a study of cytomegalovirus exposure and HLA in healthy donors. At the level of the study: Clustering assigned 70% to 85% of the approximately 370 genotyped donors to the Caucasian-associated ancestry cluster. Whole-study findings and limits: The authors considered a cluster of highly shared sequence variants likely to be a sequencing artifact.

In this sample, this clone turned up a few times. Its target is not known. Though nominally healthy at sampling, donors likely had unrecorded immune exposures. 13 Jbeta primers and 60 Vbeta primers were used for the PCR. The method was immunoSEQ multiplex PCR; TCRdb's version includes in-frame clones alone and lacks a portion of them. The repertoire holds around 200,000 clones, with about 62% as singletons. The CDR3 has 16 amino acids. The junction had 7 bases not matched to a gene; V was cut back by 0 bases and J by 4 bases. Germline V gene data show CDR1 as SGHAT and CDR2 as FQNNGV. Material: PBMCs. The rearrangement links TRBV11-2 to TRBJ1-2; the match to TRBD1 covers 8 bases. This sequence originates from a man aged 40-49 years in good health and CMV-seronegative. CDR3 DNA: TGTGCCAGCAGCTTAGAGCAGGGGGCGGGCGTCTATGGCTACACCTTC. It specifies CASSLEQGAGVYGYTF.